The 32 T cell receptor beta chains in this list originate from one sample, sequenced in a study of shared clonotypes between healthy human individuals. TCRdb's table, derived via immunoSEQ multiplex PCR, lists solely in-frame clones and lacks some. The profile shows about 2.4 million clones, 93% of them singletons. Sequenced material: naive CD4+ T cells from PBMCs. Described subset: CD45RA+ positively selected. The source of these receptors is a man younger than 30 in good health. Some clones in this sample may be carry-over from other donors' samples.

The chain couples TRBV19 to TRBJ1-1; D not resolved. V was cut by 6 bases and J by 7 bases, with 12 bases left in between. Germline CDR1 and CDR2: LNHDA and SQIVND (reference sequence). CDR3 length: 12 residues. CDR3 amino acids: CASRLQPFEAFF. Written as DNA, the CDR3 is TGTGCCAGTAGGCTCCAGCCCTTTGAAGCTTTCTTT.

About this clone: At the DNA level, this CDR3 is encoded by other sequences in the same sample as well. This chain links TRBV29-1 with TRBJ2-1; 8 bases align to TRBD2. Unmatched junction bases numbered 5, after V lost 4 bases and J lost 3 bases. This CDR3 region has 14 residues. Germline values: CDR1 SQVTM, CDR2 ANQGSEA. CDR3 sequence: CSVVRLAGYNEQFF. As DNA, the CDR3 is TGCAGCGTTGTTCGGCTAGCGGGCTACAATGAGCAGTTCTTC.

This chain connects TRBV9 to TRBJ2-5; no clear D gene. V lost 0 bases, J lost 4 bases, and 7 bases lay in between. This CDR3 is 13 amino acids long. The V gene's germline CDR1 is SGDLS and CDR2 YYNGEE. The CDR3 region is CASSVGRTETQYF. The CDR3 nucleotides are TGTGCCAGCAGCGTAGGCCGGACAGAGACCCAGTACTTC.

J is TRBJ2-7 and V is TRBV5-1; 7 nucleotides line up with TRBD2. CDR3 length equals 14 residues. CDR1 and CDR2 (germline): SGHRS, YFSETQ. V was pared by 3 bases and J by 0 bases, with 3 bases of the junction left unmatched. CDR3: CASSSRTSSYEQYF. Here the CDR3 DNA reads TGCGCCAGCAGCTCAAGGACTAGCTCCTACGAGCAGTACTTC. Together with reference TRBV5-1 and TRBJ2-7, the CDR3 gives the full variable domain: KAGVTQTPRYLIKTRGQQVTLSCSPISGHRSVSWYQQTPGQGLQFLFEYFSETQRNKGNFPGRFSGRQFSNSRSEMNVSTLELGDSALYLCASSSRTSSYEQYFGPGTRLTVT.

The V and J genes are TRBV9 and TRBJ1-1, with TRBD1 matching over 7 bases. The V gene end was trimmed by 4 bases and the J gene end by 4 bases; junction bases not matched to a gene: 7. Germline CDR1 and CDR2: SGDLS and YYNGEE. This CDR3 has 14 amino acids. Written as DNA, the CDR3 is TGTGCCAGCAGCTTACTAGGACAGGCCACTGAAGCTTTCTTT. This sequence encodes CASSLLGQATEAFF.

V and J are TRBV5-1 and TRBJ2-7, with D hard to call. This CDR3 is 15 amino acids long. V dropped 5 bases and J dropped 2 bases, with 17 bases sitting between them. Germline CDR1 is SGHRS and CDR2 is YFSETQ. The CDR3: CASRQAATETYEQYF. In DNA, the CDR3 is TGCGCCAGCAGGCAAGCCGCGACCGAGACCTACGAGCAGTACTTC.

The CDR3 DNA reads TGTGCCAGCAGTCTGGGGCACCTCAACTATGGCTACACCTTC. This encodes CASSLGHLNYGYTF. This chain connects TRBV28 to TRBJ1-2, with D possibly TRBD1 on 5 matching bases. V lost 5 bases, J lost 2 bases, and 12 bases lay in between. This CDR3 has 14 amino acids. Per germline, CDR1 MDHEN and CDR2 SYDVKM.

The chain joins TRBV6-1 to TRBJ1-5; D might be TRBD1 (5 bases). Germline assignment: CDR1 MNHNS and CDR2 SASEGT. The CDR3 totals 15 residues. V was clipped by 4 bases and J by 5 bases, with 15 bases between them. The CDR3 region has the DNA TGTGCCAGCAGTGCGAGGGTCTGGGGGGATCAGCCCCAGCATTTT. Its translation: CASSARVWGDQPQHF.

The chain joins TRBV2 to TRBJ1-2, with D unresolved. The germline CDR1 and CDR2 sequences are SNHLY and FYNNEI. The CDR3 is made up of 14 amino acids. The V and J ends lost 0 bases and 2 bases respectively, with 7 bases between them. DNA of the CDR3: TGTGCCAGCAGTGAAGCAGGGAAAAACTATGGCTACACCTTC. It codes for CASSEAGKNYGYTF.

This clone was detected only a few times. V usage is TRBV28 and J usage is TRBJ1-4, with D possibly TRBD1 on 6 matching bases. CDR3 length: 13 residues. From germline, CDR1 is MDHEN and CDR2 SYDVKM. Trimming removed 5 bases at V and 8 bases at J, with 12 bases between. CDR3 in amino acids: CASSQQGEEKLFF. The DNA of the CDR3 is TGTGCCAGCAGTCAACAGGGTGAAGAAAAACTGTTTTTT.

The V call is TRBV9, the J call TRBJ1-2, with D tentatively TRBD1 (5 bases). Trimming took 3 bases from V and 0 from J, leaving 12 bases between them. CDR1 SGDLS and CDR2 YYNGEE come from the germline V gene. This CDR3 is 15 amino acids long. The CDR3 is CASSDGPQANYGYTF. Here the CDR3 DNA reads TGTGCCAGCAGCGATGGGCCACAGGCTAACTATGGCTACACCTTC.

This clone turned up a few times. V usage is TRBV6-6 and J usage is TRBJ1-2; D gene ambiguous. V dropped 2 bases and J dropped 3 bases, with 7 bases sitting between them. Germline CDR1 is MNHNY and CDR2 is SVGAGI (reference sequence). The CDR3 has 13 residues. This CDR3 is CASSYEVYYGYTF. Here the CDR3 DNA reads TGTGCCAGCAGTTACGAGGTCTACTATGGCTACACCTTC.

The chain combines TRBV5-1 with TRBJ2-4, with TRBD2 matching 8 bases. Germline V gene lookup returns CDR1 SGHRS and CDR2 YFSETQ. Unmatched junction bases numbered 16, after V lost 3 bases and J lost 14 bases. This CDR3 has 15 residues. The CDR3 spells CASSSPGVAGREKYF. DNA of the CDR3: TGCGCCAGCAGCTCCCCCGGGGTAGCGGGACGAGAGAAGTACTTC. Full variable domain (remainder filled in from reference TRBV5-1 and TRBJ2-4): KAGVTQTPRYLIKTRGQQVTLSCSPISGHRSVSWYQQTPGQGLQFLFEYFSETQRNKGNFPGRFSGRQFSNSRSEMNVSTLELGDSALYLCASSSPGVAGREKYFGAGTRLSVL.

With respect to this clone: Germline is not matched at one junction end, which may reflect a read error. This chain joins TRBV18 and TRBJ2-1, with 8 bases that match TRBD2. The CDR3 has 13 amino acids. From germline, CDR1 is KGHSH and CDR2 LQKENI. Written as DNA, the CDR3 is TGTGCCAGCCCACCGGGAGGGGGCAATGAGCAGTTCTTC. Its protein is CASPPGGGNEQFF.

The chain is built from TRBV5-6 and TRBJ1-2; tentative D call: TRBD1 (6 bases). The germline CDR1 and CDR2 sequences are SGHDT and YYEEEE. CDR3 length: 13 residues. The ends were cut back, 2 bases at V and 8 bases at J, with 13 bases in the middle. The CDR3 DNA sequence: TGTGCCAGCAGCTTAAGACAGGCGGAGGGCTACACCTTC. This encodes CASSLRQAEGYTF.

CDR3 sequence reads: CASSQTGVGYNEQFF. CDR3 sequence (DNA): TGTGCCAGCAGCCAAACAGGGGTGGGTTACAATGAGCAGTTCTTC. The chain links TRBV7-6 to TRBJ2-1; 7 bases align to TRBD1. Germline lookup yields CDR1 SGHVS and CDR2 FNYEAQ. V gave up 5 bases and J gave up 4 bases; unmatched junction bases: 8. CDR3 length equals 15 residues.

This chain uses TRBV5-1 with TRBJ2-6, with 9 bases identical to TRBD1. This CDR3 region has 17 residues. V shed 4 bases, J shed 0 bases, and the junction held 5 bases outside the gene matches. Germline V gives CDR1 SGHRS, CDR2 YFSETQ. CDR3 in DNA: TGCGCCAGCAGCCCGGACAGGGGACTCTCTGGGGCCAACGTCCTGACTTTC. It yields the protein CASSPDRGLSGANVLTF.

The chain is built from TRBV28 and TRBJ2-7; TRBD1 matches at 8 bases. The junction had 9 bases not matched to a gene; V was cut back by 3 bases and J by 2 bases. The CDR3 spans 16 residues. Looked up from germline, CDR1 is MDHEN and CDR2 is SYDVKM. The CDR3 DNA sequence: TGTGCCAGCAGTTTCGCCCCGGGGACAGGACCCTACGAGCAGTACTTC. Translated, it gives CASSFAPGTGPYEQYF. Filled out from reference TRBV28 and TRBJ2-7, the complete variable domain reads DVKVTQSSRYLVKRTGEKVFLECVQDMDHENMFWYRQDPGLGLRLIYFSYDVKMKEKGDIPEGYSVSREKKERFSLILESASTNQTSMYLCASSFAPGTGPYEQYFGPGTRLTVT.

This clone was found once. The chain has TRBV7-7 and TRBJ1-1; possibly TRBD1 for D (5 bases). The CDR3 consists of 14 residues. Germline V gene lookup returns CDR1 SSHAT and CDR2 FNYEAQ (reference sequence). V was trimmed by 5 bases and J by 3 bases, leaving 13 bases between them. Written as DNA, the CDR3 is TGTGCCAGCAGCGCGTGGCAGGGCGACACTGAAGCTTTCTTT. This gives the protein CASSAWQGDTEAFF.

The chain has TRBV28 and TRBJ2-7, with D perhaps matching TRBD2 (6 bases). The CDR3 extends over 15 amino acids. V lost 3 bases and J 4 bases, leaving 16 bases between the germline ends. Germline V gene data show CDR1 as MDHEN and CDR2 as SYDVKM. CDR3 DNA sequence: TGTGCCAGCAGTTTGTTTGGCGGAGGGGAATACGAGCAGTACTTC. This sequence encodes CASSLFGGGEYEQYF. Complete variable domain (other parts from reference TRBV28 and TRBJ2-7): DVKVTQSSRYLVKRTGEKVFLECVQDMDHENMFWYRQDPGLGLRLIYFSYDVKMKEKGDIPEGYSVSREKKERFSLILESASTNQTSMYLCASSLFGGGEYEQYFGPGTRLTVT.

The genes are TRBV5-4 and TRBJ2-3; D call uncertain. V lost 1 base and J 4 bases, leaving 7 bases between the germline ends. CDR1 and CDR2 (germline): SGHNT, YYREEE (reference sequence). The CDR3 has 13 amino acids. DNA of the CDR3: TGTGCCAGCAGCTTGCTGGACGCAGATACGCAGTATTTT. It is translated as CASSLLDADTQYF.

V usage is TRBV18 and J usage is TRBJ1-5; D possibly corresponds to TRBD1 (6 bases). The ends were cut back, 6 bases at V and 7 bases at J, with 13 bases in the middle. The germline V gene has CDR1 KGHSH and CDR2 LQKENI. This CDR3 contains 13 residues. The CDR3 sequence is CASSEIQGQPQHF. CDR3 coding DNA: TGTGCCAGCTCTGAGATCCAGGGGCAGCCCCAGCATTTT.

This chain connects TRBV28 to TRBJ1-4; 9 positions agree with TRBD1. The V segment lost 5 bases and the J segment 8 bases; nucleotides outside the gene matches: 12. The V gene's germline CDR1 is MDHEN and CDR2 SYDVKM. This CDR3 contains 16 residues. The CDR3 DNA follows: TGTGCCAGCAGTCCAACAAGGACAGGGGAGGAGGAAAAACTGTTTTTT. This sequence encodes CASSPTRTGEEEKLFF.

The chain combines TRBV11-2 with TRBJ2-4, with D perhaps matching TRBD1 (5 bases). Germline CDR1 and CDR2: SGHAT and FQNNGV. CDR3 length: 18 residues. With 1 base removed from V and 0 bases from J, the gap between germline ends came to 16 bases. CDR3 amino acids: CASSLVSSRELAKNIQYF. The CDR3 DNA reads TGTGCCAGCAGCTTAGTATCGTCCAGGGAACTAGCCAAAAACATTCAGTACTTC. The whole variable domain, filled in from reference TRBV11-2 and TRBJ2-4, reads EAGVAQSPRYKIIEKRQSVAFWCNPISGHATLYWYQQILGQGPKLLIQFQNNGVVDDSQLPKDRFSAERLKGVDSTLKIQPAKLEDSAVYLCASSLVSSRELAKNIQYFGAGTRLSVL.

V and J are TRBV19 and TRBJ2-6; TRBD1 might be the D (5 bases). The germline V gene has CDR1 LNHDA and CDR2 SQIVND (reference sequence). The length of the CDR3 is 16 residues. With 5 bases removed from V and 0 bases from J, the gap between germline ends came to 11 bases. The CDR3 spells CASSRDRDSGANVLTF. The CDR3 DNA reads as TGTGCCAGTAGTCGCGACAGAGACTCTGGGGCCAACGTCCTGACTTTC.

A word on this clone: Other DNA sequences within the sample encode an identical CDR3. The chain is built from TRBV5-1 and TRBJ2-7; 10 nucleotides agree with TRBD1. Germline V gene sequence: CDR1 SGHRS, CDR2 YFSETQ. Losses at the gene ends were 4 bases for V and 3 bases for J; bases not matched to a gene: 4. The CDR3 runs 14 residues. The CDR3 DNA is TGCGCCAGCAGCCGGGACAGGGGACTCTACGAGCAGTACTTC. It yields the protein CASSRDRGLYEQYF.

This rearrangement joins TRBV6-6 to TRBJ1-4; no clear D. Deletions cut 5 bases from V and 0 bases from J, with 13 bases between. The CDR3 sequence is 16 residues long. CDR1 MNHNY and CDR2 SVGAGI come from the germline V gene (reference sequence). CDR3 region: CASSTSAVATNEKLFF. CDR3 bases: TGTGCCAGCAGTACATCCGCGGTGGCAACTAATGAAAAACTGTTTTTT.

The V and J genes are TRBV10-1 and TRBJ2-2; D unclear. The germline V and J ends were trimmed by 6 bases and 4 bases, with 12 bases remaining between them. The CDR3 is made up of 14 amino acids. Germline V gene sequence: CDR1 WNHNN, CDR2 SYGVQD (reference sequence). CDR3 protein: CASRQTSSTGELFF. In DNA, the CDR3 is TGCGCCAGCAGACAGACTTCTTCCACCGGGGAGCTGTTTTTT.

The CDR3 region has the DNA TGTGCCAGCTCACCAAGTGTAGGGCAGACCTACGAGCAGTACTTC. This codes for CASSPSVGQTYEQYF. The J gene is TRBJ2-7, the V gene TRBV18; D is ambiguous. The CDR3 has 15 amino acids. V lost 2 bases and J lost 2, with 13 bases in between. From germline, CDR1 is KGHSH and CDR2 LQKENI. The variable domain in full, with the rest retrieved from reference TRBV18 and TRBJ2-7, is NAGVMQNPRHLVRRRGQEARLRCSPMKGHSHVYWYRQLPEEGLKFMVYLQKENIIDESGMPKERFSAEFPKEGPSILRIQQVVRGDSAAYFCASSPSVGQTYEQYFGPGTRLTVT.

This clone has a single count. The chain couples TRBV14 to TRBJ2-1, with D perhaps given as TRBD1 or TRBD2 (5 bases each). V shed 1 base and J shed 7 bases, with 26 bases lying between them. This CDR3 contains 19 residues. The germline CDR1 and CDR2 sequences are SGHDN and FVKESK. CDR3 sequence (DNA): TGTGCCAGCAGCCAAGGCCTGTTTGCAGGGAAGGGCTCGGGGAATGAGCAGTTCTTC. Translated: CASSQGLFAGKGSGNEQFF.

The V and J genes are TRBV19 and TRBJ1-1, with D uncertain. The CDR3 spans 11 residues. Germline CDR1 is LNHDA and CDR2 is SQIVND (reference sequence). V was trimmed by 6 bases and J by 7 bases, leaving 9 bases between them. CDR3 protein: CASSRRGEAFF. The CDR3 nucleotides read TGTGCCAGTAGCCGCAGAGGTGAAGCTTTCTTT.

V usage is TRBV5-1 and J usage is TRBJ2-7; 10 bases line up with TRBD2. The CDR3 runs to 15 residues. Per germline, CDR1 SGHRS and CDR2 YFSETQ. The ends lost 0 bases at V and 6 bases at J; junction bases unmatched: 6. The CDR3 DNA reads TGCGCCAGCAGCTTGGAGGGACTAGCGAATTTCGAGCAGTACTTC. It is translated as CASSLEGLANFEQYF.